Ten or more counts support the clone carrying this T cell receptor (beta chain). Its antigen is still unknown. The data are from a study of early T cells in non-severe SARS-CoV-2 infection. TCRdb re-called the 5' RACE reads with MiXCR, one entry per CDR3 protein. The repertoire consists of about 50,000 distinct CDR3 sequences, with around 6.5% occurring once and the leading ten covering 5.5% to 8%. CDR3 size: 14 residues. V was pared by 6 bases and J by 2 bases, with 7 bases of the junction left unmatched. In germline, CDR1 is SGHVS, CDR2 FQNEAQ. Regarding the study as a whole: There was a bias toward anti-spike CD8 responses in VDJdb matching, which missed private and CD4 specificities.

The sequencing used whole blood, collected at baseline. V is TRBV7-8 and J is TRBJ2-7; 7 bases are shared with TRBD1. The sequence derives from an adult who was a healthcare worker with PCR-confirmed SARS-CoV-2 infection or an uninfected control (not recorded which). The CDR3 DNA is TGTGCCAGCAGAGGGACAGCGAGCCCCTACGAGCAGTACTTC. Encoded protein: CASRGTASPYEQYF.